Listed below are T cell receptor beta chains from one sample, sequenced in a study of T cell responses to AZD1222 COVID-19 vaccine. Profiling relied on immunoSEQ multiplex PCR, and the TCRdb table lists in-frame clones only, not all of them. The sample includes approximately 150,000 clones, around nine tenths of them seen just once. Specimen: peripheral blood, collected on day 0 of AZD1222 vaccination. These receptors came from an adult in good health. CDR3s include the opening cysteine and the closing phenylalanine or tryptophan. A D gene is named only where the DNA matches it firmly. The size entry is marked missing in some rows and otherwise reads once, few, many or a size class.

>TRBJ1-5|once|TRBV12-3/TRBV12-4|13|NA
CASSLWGGQPQHF
TGTGCCAGCAGTTTATGGGGTGGGCAGCCCCAGCATTTT
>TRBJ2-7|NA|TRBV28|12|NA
CASSPVGYEQYF
TGTGCCAGCAGTCCGGTAGGTTACGAGCAGTACTTC
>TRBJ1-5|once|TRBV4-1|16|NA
CASSQLHKLSNQPQHF
TGCGCCAGCAGCCAACTACACAAACTCAGCAATCAGCCCCAGCATTTT
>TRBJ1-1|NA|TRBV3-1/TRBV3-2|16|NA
CASSRFLTLENTEAFF
TGTGCCAGCAGCCGTTTCCTGACCCTCGAAAACACTGAAGCTTTCTTT
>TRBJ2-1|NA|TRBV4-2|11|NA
CASSPRGEQFF
TGTGCCAGCAGCCCGCGTGGTGAGCAGTTCTTC
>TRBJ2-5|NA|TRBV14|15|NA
CASSQVGGRTGTQYF
TGTGCCAGCAGCCAAGTCGGTGGTCGGACGGGGACCCAGTACTTC
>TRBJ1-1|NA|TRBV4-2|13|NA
CASSREWDTEAFF
TGTGCCAGCAGCCGCGAGTGGGACACTGAAGCTTTCTTT
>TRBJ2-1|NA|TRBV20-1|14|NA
CSASGARFYNEQFF
TGCAGTGCTAGTGGAGCGAGATTCTACAATGAGCAGTTCTTC
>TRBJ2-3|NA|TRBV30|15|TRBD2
CAWSPGLAKTDTQYF
TGTGCCTGGAGCCCGGGACTAGCGAAAACAGATACGCAGTATTTT
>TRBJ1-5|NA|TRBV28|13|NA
CASRRGFNQPQHF
TGTGCCAGCAGGAGGGGGTTCAATCAGCCCCAGCATTTT
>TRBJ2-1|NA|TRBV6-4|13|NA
CASSDSPSNEQFF
TGTGCCAGCAGTGACTCTCCCAGCAATGAGCAGTTCTTC
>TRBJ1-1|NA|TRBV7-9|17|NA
CASSSGQRDFMNTEAFF
TGTGCCAGCAGCTCTGGACAGCGAGACTTCATGAACACTGAAGCTTTCTTT
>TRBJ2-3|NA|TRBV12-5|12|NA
CASGQALDTQYF
TGTGCTAGTGGACAGGCGCTGGATACGCAGTATTTT
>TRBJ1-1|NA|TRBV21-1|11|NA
CAPIGFPEAFF
TGTGCCCCCATAGGGTTCCCTGAAGCTTTCTTT
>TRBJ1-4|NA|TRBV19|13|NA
CASSMGPFEGLFF
TGTGCCAGTAGTATGGGACCTTTTGAGGGACTGTTTTTT
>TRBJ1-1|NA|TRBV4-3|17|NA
CASSQDLAAHLNTEAFF
TGCGCCAGCAGCCAAGATTTGGCAGCTCACCTTAACACTGAAGCTTTCTTT
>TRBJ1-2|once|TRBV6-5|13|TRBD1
CASSYDRVYGYTF
TGTGCCAGCAGTTACGACAGGGTCTATGGCTACACCTTC
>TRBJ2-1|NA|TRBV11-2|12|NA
CASGVISDEQFF
TGTGCCAGCGGAGTAATCTCTGATGAGCAGTTCTTC
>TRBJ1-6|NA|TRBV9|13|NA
CASSATDNSPLHF
TGTGCCAGCAGCGCCACGGATAATTCACCCCTCCACTTT
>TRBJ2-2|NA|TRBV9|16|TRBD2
CASSVFGTSGTGELFF
TGTGCCAGCAGCGTATTCGGGACTAGCGGTACCGGGGAGCTGTTTTTT
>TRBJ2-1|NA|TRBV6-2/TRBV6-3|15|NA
CASSYGGARYNEQFF
TGTGCCAGCAGTTACGGGGGGGCAAGGTACAATGAGCAGTTCTTC
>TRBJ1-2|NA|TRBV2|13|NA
CASSVQGYYGYTF
TGTGCCAGCAGCGTCCAGGGTTACTATGGCTACACCTTC
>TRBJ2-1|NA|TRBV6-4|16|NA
CASSDETTQAHNEQFF
TGTGCCAGCAGTGACGAAACTACCCAGGCCCACAATGAGCAGTTCTTC
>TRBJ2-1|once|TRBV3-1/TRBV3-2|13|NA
CASSRDLRGEQFF
TGTGCCAGCAGCCGGGATCTGAGAGGTGAGCAGTTCTTC
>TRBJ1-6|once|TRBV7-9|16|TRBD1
CASSVHGTGVGSPLHF
TGTGCCAGCAGCGTCCATGGGACAGGGGTAGGATCACCCCTCCACTTT
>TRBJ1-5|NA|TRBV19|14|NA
CASSWDRENQPQHF
TGTGCCAGTAGTTGGGATCGGGAAAATCAGCCCCAGCATTTT
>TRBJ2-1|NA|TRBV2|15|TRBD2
CASSEGLAGVDEQFF
TGTGCCAGCAGTGAGGGTCTAGCGGGAGTAGATGAGCAGTTCTTC
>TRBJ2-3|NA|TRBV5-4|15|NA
CASRGGGEGPDTQYF
TGTGCCAGCAGGGGGGGAGGCGAGGGCCCAGATACGCAGTATTTT
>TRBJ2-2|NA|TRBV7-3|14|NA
CASRRQGNTGELFF
TGTGCCAGCAGGAGGCAGGGGAACACCGGGGAGCTGTTTTTT
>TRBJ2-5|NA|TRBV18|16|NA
CASSPNSSIRQETQYF
TGTGCCAGCTCACCAAACTCTTCCATTAGGCAAGAGACCCAGTACTTC
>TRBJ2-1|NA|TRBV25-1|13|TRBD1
CASRSQGNGEQFF
TGTGCCAGCAGGTCACAGGGGAATGGTGAGCAGTTCTTC
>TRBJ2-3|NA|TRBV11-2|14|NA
CASRASWGTDTQYF
TGTGCCAGCAGGGCATCATGGGGGACAGATACGCAGTATTTT
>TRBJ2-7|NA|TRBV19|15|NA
CASSPGTGPTTGQYF
TGTGCCAGTAGTCCCGGGACCGGACCCACAACCGGGCAGTACTTC
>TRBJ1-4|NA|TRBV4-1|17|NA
CASSQDGGGNPIEKLFF
TGCGCCAGCAGCCAAGATGGTGGGGGCAATCCGATTGAAAAACTGTTTTTT
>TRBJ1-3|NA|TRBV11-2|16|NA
CASSLQVPSSGNTIYF
TGTGCCAGCAGCCTACAGGTCCCCAGCTCTGGAAACACCATATATTTT
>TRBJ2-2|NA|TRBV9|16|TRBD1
CASSPVGTGGSGELFF
TGTGCCAGCAGCCCCGTTGGTACAGGGGGTTCCGGGGAGCTGTTTTTT
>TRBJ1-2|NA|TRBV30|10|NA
CASQGIGYTF
TGTGCCTCACAGGGTATTGGCTACACCTTC
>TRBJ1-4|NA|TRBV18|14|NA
CASSGSAWGEKLFF
TGTGCCAGCTCCGGAAGTGCTTGGGGAGAAAAACTGTTTTTT
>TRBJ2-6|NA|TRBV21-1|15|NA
CASSKARSGANVLTF
TGTGCCAGCAGCAAAGCTCGCTCTGGGGCCAACGTCCTGACTTTC
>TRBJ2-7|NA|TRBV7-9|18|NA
CASSLVQGPGYRSYEQYF
TGTGCCAGCAGCTTAGTTCAGGGGCCGGGTTACCGTTCCTACGAGCAGTACTTC
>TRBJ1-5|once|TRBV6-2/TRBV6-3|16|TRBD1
CASSKAGTGLNQPQHF
TGTGCCAGCAGTAAGGCCGGGACAGGTCTCAATCAGCCCCAGCATTTT
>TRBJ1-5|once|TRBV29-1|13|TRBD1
CSVEGQSGQPQHF
TGCAGCGTTGAGGGACAGTCAGGCCAGCCCCAGCATTTT
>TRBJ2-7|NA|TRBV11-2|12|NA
CASSSRVYEQYF
TGTGCCAGCAGCTCCCGGGTCTACGAGCAGTACTTC
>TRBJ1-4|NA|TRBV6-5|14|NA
CASSYGASNEKLFF
TGTGCCAGCAGTTACGGGGCCTCTAATGAAAAACTGTTTTTT